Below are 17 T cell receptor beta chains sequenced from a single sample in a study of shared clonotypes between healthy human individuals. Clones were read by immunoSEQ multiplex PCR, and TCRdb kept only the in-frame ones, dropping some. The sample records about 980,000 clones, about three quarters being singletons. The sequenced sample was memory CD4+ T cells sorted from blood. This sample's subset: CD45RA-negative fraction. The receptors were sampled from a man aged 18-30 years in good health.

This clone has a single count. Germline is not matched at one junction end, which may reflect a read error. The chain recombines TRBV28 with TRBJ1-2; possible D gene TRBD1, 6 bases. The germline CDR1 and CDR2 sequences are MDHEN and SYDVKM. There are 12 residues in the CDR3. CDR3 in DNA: TGTGTCAGCACTCTCAGGGGAGGAGGCTACACCTTC. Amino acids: CVSTLRGGGYTF.

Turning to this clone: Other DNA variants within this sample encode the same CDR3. This CDR3 reads CASSLGHLNQPQHF. The CDR3 DNA is TGTGCCAGCAGCTTAGGGCATCTTAATCAGCCCCAGCATTTT. The chain carries TRBV13 and TRBJ1-5, with D unresolved. This CDR3 contains 14 residues. Looked up from germline, CDR1 is PRHDT and CDR2 is FYEKMQ (reference sequence). V was pared by 0 bases and J by 4 bases, with 7 bases between.

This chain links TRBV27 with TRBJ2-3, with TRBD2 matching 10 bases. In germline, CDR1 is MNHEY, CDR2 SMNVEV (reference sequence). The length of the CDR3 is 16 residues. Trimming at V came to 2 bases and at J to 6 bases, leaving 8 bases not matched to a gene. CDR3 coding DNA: TGTGCCAGCAGTTTACGGCTAGCGGGGGTCGGGGATACGCAGTATTTT. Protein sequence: CASSLRLAGVGDTQYF.

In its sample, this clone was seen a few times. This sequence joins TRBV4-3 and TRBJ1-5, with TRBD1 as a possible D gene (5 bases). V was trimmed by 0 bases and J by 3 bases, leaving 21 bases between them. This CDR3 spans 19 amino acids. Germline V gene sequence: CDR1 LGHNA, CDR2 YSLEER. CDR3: CASSQELSQGIGNNQPQHF. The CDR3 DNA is TGCGCCAGCAGCCAAGAATTGAGTCAGGGAATTGGGAACAATCAGCCCCAGCATTTT.

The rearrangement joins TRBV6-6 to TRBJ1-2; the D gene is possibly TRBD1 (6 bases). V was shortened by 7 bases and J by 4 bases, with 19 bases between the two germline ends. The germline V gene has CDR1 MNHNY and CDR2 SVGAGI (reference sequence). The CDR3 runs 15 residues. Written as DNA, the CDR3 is TGTGCCAGCACCCACGGATGGGGGCCTAGCTATGGCTACACCTTC. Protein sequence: CASTHGWGPSYGYTF.

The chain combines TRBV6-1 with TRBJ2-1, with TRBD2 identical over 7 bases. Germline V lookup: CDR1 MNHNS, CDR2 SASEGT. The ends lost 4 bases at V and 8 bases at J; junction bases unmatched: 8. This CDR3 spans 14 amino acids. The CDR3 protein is CASSGAGLGDEQFF. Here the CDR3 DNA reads TGTGCCAGCAGTGGAGCGGGGTTGGGCGATGAGCAGTTCTTC.

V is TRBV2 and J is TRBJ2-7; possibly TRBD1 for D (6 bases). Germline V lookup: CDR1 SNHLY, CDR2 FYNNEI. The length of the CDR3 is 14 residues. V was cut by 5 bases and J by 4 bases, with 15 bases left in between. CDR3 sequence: CASSRSQGTYEQYF. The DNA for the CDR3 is TGTGCCAGCAGTAGGTCGCAGGGGACGTACGAGCAGTACTTC.

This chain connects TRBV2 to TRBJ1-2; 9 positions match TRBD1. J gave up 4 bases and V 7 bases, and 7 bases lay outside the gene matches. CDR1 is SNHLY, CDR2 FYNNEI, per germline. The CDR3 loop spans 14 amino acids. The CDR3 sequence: CASTGQGEGYGYTF. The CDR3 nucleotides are TGTGCCAGCACGGGACAGGGTGAGGGCTATGGCTACACCTTC.

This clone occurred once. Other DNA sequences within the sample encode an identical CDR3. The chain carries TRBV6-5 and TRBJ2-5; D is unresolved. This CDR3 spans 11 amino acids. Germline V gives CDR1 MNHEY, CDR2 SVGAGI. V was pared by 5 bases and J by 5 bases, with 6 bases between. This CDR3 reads CASSTRETQYF. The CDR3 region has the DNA TGTGCCAGCAGTACGCGGGAGACCCAGTACTTC.

The CDR3 DNA sequence: TGTGCCAGCAGCTTGTTGCAGGGGATGAGAGCTGAAGCTTTCTTT. It translates to CASSLLQGMRAEAFF. The chain has TRBV5-6 and TRBJ1-1; TRBD1 is a possible D gene (6 bases). Per germline, CDR1 SGHDT and CDR2 YYEEEE. Trimming pared 1 base from V and 6 bases from J, leaving 16 bases between. This CDR3 region has 15 residues.

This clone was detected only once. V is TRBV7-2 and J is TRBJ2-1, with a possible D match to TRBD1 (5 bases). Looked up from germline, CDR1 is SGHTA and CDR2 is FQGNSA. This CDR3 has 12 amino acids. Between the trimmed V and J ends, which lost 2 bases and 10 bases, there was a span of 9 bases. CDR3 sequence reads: CASSLRQWEQFF. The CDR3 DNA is TGTGCCAGCAGCTTACGACAGTGGGAGCAGTTCTTC.

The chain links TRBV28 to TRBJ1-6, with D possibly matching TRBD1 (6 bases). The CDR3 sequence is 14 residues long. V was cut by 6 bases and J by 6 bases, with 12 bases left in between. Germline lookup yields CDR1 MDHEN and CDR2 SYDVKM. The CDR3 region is CASSLRGANSPLHF. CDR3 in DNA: TGTGCCAGCAGCCTCCGGGGGGCTAATTCACCCCTCCACTTT.

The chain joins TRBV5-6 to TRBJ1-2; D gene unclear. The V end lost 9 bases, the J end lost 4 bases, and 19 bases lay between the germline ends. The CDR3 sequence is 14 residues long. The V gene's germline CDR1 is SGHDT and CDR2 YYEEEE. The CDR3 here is CATTTGGNFYGYTF. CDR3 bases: TGTGCCACCACCACGGGAGGGAACTTCTATGGCTACACCTTC.

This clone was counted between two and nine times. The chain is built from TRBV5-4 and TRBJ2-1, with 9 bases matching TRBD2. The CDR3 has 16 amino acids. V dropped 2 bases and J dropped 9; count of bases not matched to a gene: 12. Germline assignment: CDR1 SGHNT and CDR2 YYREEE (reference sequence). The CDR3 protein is CASSFRGSGRSAEQFF. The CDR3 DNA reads TGTGCCAGCAGCTTCCGAGGTAGCGGGAGATCAGCTGAGCAGTTCTTC.

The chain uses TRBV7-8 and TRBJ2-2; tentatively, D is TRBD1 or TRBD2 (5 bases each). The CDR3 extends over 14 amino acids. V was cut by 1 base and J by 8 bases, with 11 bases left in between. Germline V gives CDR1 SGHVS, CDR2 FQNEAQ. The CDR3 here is CASSLEGPEGELFF. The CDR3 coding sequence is TGTGCCAGCAGCTTAGAGGGACCCGAGGGGGAGCTGTTTTTT.

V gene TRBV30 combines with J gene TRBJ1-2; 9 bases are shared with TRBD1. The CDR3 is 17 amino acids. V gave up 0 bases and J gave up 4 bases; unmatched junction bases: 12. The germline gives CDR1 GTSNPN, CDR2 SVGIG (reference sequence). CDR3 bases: TGTGCCTGGAGTGTACAACGGACAGGGGTGATCGGCTATGGCTACACCTTC. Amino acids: CAWSVQRTGVIGYGYTF. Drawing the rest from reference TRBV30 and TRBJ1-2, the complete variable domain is SQTIHQWPATLVQPVGSPLSLECTVEGTSNPNLYWYRQAAGRGLQLLFYSVGIGQISSEVPQNLSASRPQDRQFILSSKKLLLSDSGFYLCAWSVQRTGVIGYGYTFGSGTRLTVV.

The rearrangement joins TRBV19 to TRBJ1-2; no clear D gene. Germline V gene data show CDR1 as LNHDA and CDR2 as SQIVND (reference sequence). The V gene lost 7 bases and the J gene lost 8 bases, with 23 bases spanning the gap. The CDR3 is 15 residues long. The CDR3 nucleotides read TGTGCCAGTACCGATCAGCCGGGGATTGGTGTCGGCTACACCTTC. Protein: CASTDQPGIGVGYTF.